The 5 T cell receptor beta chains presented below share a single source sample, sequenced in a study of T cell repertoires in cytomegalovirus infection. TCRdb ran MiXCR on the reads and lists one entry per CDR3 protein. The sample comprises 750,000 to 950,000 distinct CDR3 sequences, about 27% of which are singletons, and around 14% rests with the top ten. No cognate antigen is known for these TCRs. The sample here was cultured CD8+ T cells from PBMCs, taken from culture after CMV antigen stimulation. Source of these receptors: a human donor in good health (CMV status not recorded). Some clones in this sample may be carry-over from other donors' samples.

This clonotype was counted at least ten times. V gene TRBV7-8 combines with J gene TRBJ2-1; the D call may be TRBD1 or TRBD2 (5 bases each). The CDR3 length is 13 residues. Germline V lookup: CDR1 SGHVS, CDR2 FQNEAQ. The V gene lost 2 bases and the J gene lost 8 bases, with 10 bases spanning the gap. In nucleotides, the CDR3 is TGTGCCAGCAGCTTATCAAGGGGACATGAGCAGTTCTTC. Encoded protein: CASSLSRGHEQFF.

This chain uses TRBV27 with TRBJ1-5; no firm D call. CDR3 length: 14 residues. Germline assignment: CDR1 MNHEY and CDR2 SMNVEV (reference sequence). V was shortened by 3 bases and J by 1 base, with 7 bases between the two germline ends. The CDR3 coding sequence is TGTGCCAGCAGTTTCGCGGAGAGCAATCAGCCCCAGCATTTT. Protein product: CASSFAESNQPQHF.

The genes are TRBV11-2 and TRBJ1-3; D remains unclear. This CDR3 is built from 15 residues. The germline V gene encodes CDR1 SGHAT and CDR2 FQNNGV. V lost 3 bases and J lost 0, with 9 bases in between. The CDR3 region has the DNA TGTGCCAGCAGCTTTCGGGAGAGCTCTGGAAACACCATATATTTT. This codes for CASSFRESSGNTIYF.

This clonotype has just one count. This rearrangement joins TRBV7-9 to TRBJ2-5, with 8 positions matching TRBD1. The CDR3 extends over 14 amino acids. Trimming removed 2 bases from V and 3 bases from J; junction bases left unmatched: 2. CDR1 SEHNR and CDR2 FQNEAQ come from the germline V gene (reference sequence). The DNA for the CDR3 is TGTGCCAGCAGCTTAAAGGACAGGGAAGAGACCCAGTACTTC. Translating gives CASSLKDREETQYF.

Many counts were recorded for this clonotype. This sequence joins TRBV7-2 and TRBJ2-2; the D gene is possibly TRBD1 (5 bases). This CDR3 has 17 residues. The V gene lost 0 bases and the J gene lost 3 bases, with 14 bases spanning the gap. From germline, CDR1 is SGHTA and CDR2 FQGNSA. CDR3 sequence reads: CASSLALGALYTGELFF. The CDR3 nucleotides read TGTGCCAGCAGCTTAGCGTTAGGGGCCCTTTACACCGGGGAGCTGTTTTTT.